This T cell receptor (beta chain) was found in a study of cytomegalovirus exposure and HLA in healthy donors. The junction had 9 bases not matched to a gene; V was cut back by 2 bases and J by 5 bases. The germline CDR1 and CDR2 sequences are MDHEN and SYDVKM. The length of the CDR3 is 18 residues. Findings and limits, study-wide: Cytomegalovirus-associated status was assigned to approximately 160 TCR beta chains.

Concerning this clone itself: Its antigen is not identified.

Data came from immunoSEQ multiplex PCR; TCRdb stores just in-frame clones and leaves some out. The sample consists of 82,000 or so clones, 85% to 95% of them appearing once. Sequences were obtained from PBMCs. J is TRBJ2-1 and V is TRBV28, with 13 bases identical to TRBD2. This receptor was obtained from a young woman in good health and CMV-seronegative. The CDR3 DNA reads as TGTGCCAGCAGTTTAACTAGCGGGAGGGCCCTACCAAACAATGAGCAGTTCTTC. It yields the protein CASSLTSGRALPNNEQFF. The full variable domain, in which reference TRBV28 and TRBJ2-1 provide the parts outside the CDR3, is DVKVTQSSRYLVKRTGEKVFLECVQDMDHENMFWYRQDPGLGLRLIYFSYDVKMKEKGDIPEGYSVSREKKERFSLILESASTNQTSMYLCASSLTSGRALPNNEQFFGPGTRLTVL.